Below, 27 T cell receptor beta chains from the same sample are listed, as sequenced in a study of T cell responses to AZD1222 COVID-19 vaccine. Clones were read by immunoSEQ multiplex PCR, and TCRdb kept only the in-frame ones, dropping some. The table lists some 130,000 clones, about 89% of them singletons. Here the sequenced sample was peripheral blood, taken on day 0 of AZD1222 vaccination. The receptor source for this set is an adult in good health.

The chain couples TRBV7-8 to TRBJ1-6; D is undetermined. This CDR3 is 15 amino acids long. CDR1 and CDR2 from the germline V gene are SGHVS and FQNEAQ. V was cut by 3 bases and J by 7 bases, with 13 bases left in between. In nucleotides, the CDR3 is TGTGCCAGCAGCTTGGGAGAAGGCCTAAATTCACCCCTCCACTTT. This gives the protein CASSLGEGLNSPLHF.

The chain recombines TRBV18 with TRBJ1-3; D remains unclear. CDR3 size: 15 residues. The ends were cut back, 4 bases at V and 3 bases at J, with 13 bases in the middle. Germline loops: CDR1 KGHSH, CDR2 LQKENI. The CDR3 is CASSHNDRGGNTIYF. The CDR3 DNA reads TGTGCCAGCTCACACAATGACCGAGGTGGAAACACCATATATTTT.

In this sample, this clone turned up a few times. The gene calls are TRBV3-1 (or the pseudogene TRBV3-2) and TRBJ1-1, with D possibly being TRBD1 (5 bases). The CDR3 sequence is 13 residues long. The V gene lost 2 bases and the J gene lost 10 bases, with 14 bases spanning the gap. CDR1 and CDR2 (germline): LGHDT, YNNKEL (reference sequence). CDR3 region: CASSQTGQMRAFF. CDR3 nucleotide sequence: TGTGCCAGCAGCCAAACGGGGCAAATGCGAGCTTTCTTT.

This clone showed up just once. The chain is built from TRBV9 and TRBJ1-1; D might be TRBD1 (6 bases). V dropped 4 bases and J dropped 4 bases, with 20 bases sitting between them. CDR1 is SGDLS, CDR2 YYNGEE, per germline. This CDR3 region has 16 residues. The CDR3 nucleotides read TGTGCCAGCAGCCGAACAAATACAGGGCGCGGCACTGAAGCTTTCTTT. As protein: CASSRTNTGRGTEAFF.

The genes are TRBV19 and TRBJ2-7, with D perhaps given as TRBD1 or TRBD2 (5 bases each). V was clipped by 2 bases and J by 0 bases, with 8 bases between them. Germline V gene sequence: CDR1 LNHDA, CDR2 SQIVND (reference sequence). The CDR3 is 14 residues long. The CDR3 spells CASSILGDSYEQYF. The CDR3 bases are TGTGCCAGTAGTATACTGGGGGACTCCTACGAGCAGTACTTC.

The chain links TRBV6-5 to TRBJ1-5; D is uncertain. The CDR3 runs to 13 residues. Germline loops: CDR1 MNHEY, CDR2 SVGAGI. V shed 6 bases and J shed 6 bases, with 12 bases lying between them. CDR3 residues: CASRHNSGQPQHF. For the CDR3, the DNA is TGTGCCAGCAGGCACAATAGCGGTCAGCCCCAGCATTTT.

The chain uses TRBV25-1 and TRBJ1-3; D is ambiguous. Trimming took off 8 bases at V and 0 bases at J, with 8 bases between the two ends. The CDR3 totals 13 residues. Germline assignment: CDR1 MGHDK and CDR2 SYGVNS. The CDR3 DNA reads as TGTGCCAGCGGCAGAAGCTCTGGAAACACCATATATTTT. It is translated as CASGRSSGNTIYF.

The rearrangement links TRBV5-6 to TRBJ1-5; 9 bases match TRBD1. J lost 7 bases, V lost 4 bases, and 6 bases had no gene match. In germline, CDR1 is SGHDT, CDR2 YYEEEE. The CDR3 contains 14 residues. The CDR3: CASSPRDREQPQHF. As DNA, the CDR3 is TGTGCCAGCAGCCCCCGGGACAGGGAACAGCCCCAGCATTTT. Drawing the rest from reference TRBV5-6 and TRBJ1-5, the complete variable domain is DAGVTQSPTHLIKTRGQQVTLRCSPKSGHDTVSWYQQALGQGPQFIFQYYEEEERQRGNFPDRFSGHQFPNYSSELNVNALLLGDSALYLCASSPRDREQPQHFGDGTRLSIL.

The chain employs TRBV7-2 and TRBJ1-2; D remains unclear. Germline CDR1 is SGHTA and CDR2 is FQGNSA. V was clipped by 3 bases and J by 6 bases, with 14 bases between them. The CDR3 is made up of 14 amino acids. The CDR3 loop is CASSLYSGPHGYTF. DNA of the CDR3: TGTGCCAGCAGCTTGTATTCAGGCCCCCATGGCTACACCTTC.

The chain couples TRBV11-2 to TRBJ1-5; 11 nucleotides align to TRBD1. J lost 5 bases, V lost 3 bases, and 15 bases had no gene match. The CDR3 sequence is 19 residues long. Germline V gene sequence: CDR1 SGHAT, CDR2 FQNNGV. The CDR3 coding sequence is TGTGCCAGCAGCTTTAAACGGCTGGGACAGGGGGTGGGGTATCAGCCCCAGCATTTT. Translated: CASSFKRLGQGVGYQPQHF.

This rearrangement joins TRBV19 to TRBJ1-6, with a tentative D call TRBD1 (5 bases). V shed 9 bases and J shed 0 bases, with 6 bases lying between them. The germline V gene encodes CDR1 LNHDA and CDR2 SQIVND (reference sequence). The CDR3 sequence is 13 residues long. CDR3 DNA: TGTGCCAGCGGGGGCTCCTATAATTCACCCCTCCACTTT. Translating it yields CASGGSYNSPLHF.

The chain couples TRBV30 to TRBJ1-2, with a weak D call TRBD1 (5 bases). The CDR3 has 15 amino acids. Deletions cut 0 bases from V and 7 bases from J, with 18 bases between. Germline values: CDR1 GTSNPN, CDR2 SVGIG (reference sequence). Here the CDR3 DNA reads TGTGCCTGGAGTGTAAAACAGGACAAGTCAGTTGGCTACACCTTC. Translating gives CAWSVKQDKSVGYTF. Drawing the rest from reference TRBV30 and TRBJ1-2, the complete variable domain is SQTIHQWPATLVQPVGSPLSLECTVEGTSNPNLYWYRQAAGRGLQLLFYSVGIGQISSEVPQNLSASRPQDRQFILSSKKLLLSDSGFYLCAWSVKQDKSVGYTFGSGTRLTVV.

This chain links TRBV4-2 with TRBJ1-5; D is uncertain. Germline V gene lookup returns CDR1 LGHNA and CDR2 YNFKEQ. This CDR3 region has 14 residues. V lost 1 base and J 5 bases, leaving 9 bases between the germline ends. The CDR3 DNA is TGTGCCAGCAGCCAAGGTGATTTGTATCAGCCCCAGCATTTT. Encoded protein: CASSQGDLYQPQHF.

The genes are TRBV9 and TRBJ2-7; D gene ambiguous. V lost 3 bases to trimming and J lost 5 bases, with 18 bases between them. This CDR3 region has 15 residues. Germline V gene data show CDR1 as SGDLS and CDR2 as YYNGEE. The CDR3 nucleotides are TGTGCCAGCAGCGGCTCCGGGCCACGAGGAGACGAGCAGTACTTC. Protein sequence: CASSGSGPRGDEQYF.

The chain links TRBV12-3 or TRBV12-4 to TRBJ1-2; no clear D gene. V shed 1 base and J shed 3 bases, with 6 bases lying between them. The CDR3 has 13 residues. The CDR3 DNA is TGTGCCAGCAGTTTAGAACTGGACTATGGCTACACCTTC. Translation gives CASSLELDYGYTF.

This chain joins TRBV6-5 and TRBJ2-2; 10 bases are shared with TRBD1. Trimming took 4 bases from V and 0 from J; bases not matched to a gene: 2. The CDR3 runs to 16 residues. Germline V lookup: CDR1 MNHEY, CDR2 SVGAGI. The CDR3 here is CASSSGTGANTGELFF. The CDR3 bases are TGTGCCAGCAGTTCCGGGACAGGGGCGAACACCGGGGAGCTGTTTTTT.

This rearrangement joins TRBV5-1 to TRBJ2-2; D ambiguous. The ends were cut back, 5 bases at V and 0 bases at J, with 8 bases in the middle. The CDR3 sequence is 14 residues long. The germline gives CDR1 SGHRS, CDR2 YFSETQ. CDR3 protein: CASSFNANTGELFF. The CDR3 DNA sequence: TGCGCCAGCAGTTTTAACGCGAACACCGGGGAGCTGTTTTTT.

The chain has TRBV9 and TRBJ2-2; 11 bases map to TRBD2. The germline gives CDR1 SGDLS, CDR2 YYNGEE. Trimming took 4 bases from V and 1 from J; bases not matched to a gene: 9. The CDR3 sequence is 18 residues long. The DNA of the CDR3 is TGTGCCAGCAGCCTCCGGGGTAGCGGGGGGGTGAACACCGGGGAGCTGTTTTTT. It codes for CASSLRGSGGVNTGELFF. The whole variable domain, remainder taken from reference TRBV9 and TRBJ2-2, is DSGVTQTPKHLITATGQRVTLRCSPRSGDLSVYWYQQSLDQGLQFLIQYYNGEERAKGNILERFSAQQFPDLHSELNLSSLELGDSALYFCASSLRGSGGVNTGELFFGEGSRLTVL.

This chain uses TRBV2 with TRBJ2-5; D not certain. CDR1 is SNHLY and CDR2 is FYNNEI in the germline V gene. V lost 2 bases and J 7 bases, leaving 11 bases between the germline ends. This CDR3 spans 13 amino acids. The CDR3 nucleotides are TGTGCCAGCAGTGAACCGCGGAGAAGGACCCAGTACTTC. Translating it yields CASSEPRRRTQYF.

J is TRBJ2-7 and V is TRBV13; TRBD1 might be the D (7 bases). The CDR3 length is 16 residues. Trimming pared 5 bases from V and 2 bases from J, leaving 19 bases between. Per the germline V gene, CDR1 is PRHDT and CDR2 is FYEKMQ (reference sequence). The CDR3 bases are TGTGCCAGCAGCCCCCAGGGGGGATTCAATACCTACGAGCAGTACTTC. This codes for CASSPQGGFNTYEQYF.

This rearrangement joins TRBV6-2 or TRBV6-3 to TRBJ1-2, with D tentatively TRBD1 (5 bases). V was shortened by 5 bases and J by 4 bases, with 17 bases between the two germline ends. The CDR3 extends over 15 amino acids. The V gene's germline CDR1 is MNHEY and CDR2 SVGEGT. CDR3 DNA sequence: TGTGCCAGCAGTCGTCCCTCAGGGTCTGGCTATGGCTACACCTTC. Protein product: CASSRPSGSGYGYTF.

This chain joins TRBV6-6 and TRBJ2-3, with TRBD1 as a possible D gene (6 bases). This CDR3 contains 13 residues. Germline V gene lookup returns CDR1 MNHNY and CDR2 SVGAGI (reference sequence). V lost 6 bases and J 3 bases, leaving 10 bases between the germline ends. The DNA for the CDR3 is TGTGCCAGCAGCGCAGGGGAAACAGATACGCAGTATTTT. This codes for CASSAGETDTQYF.

This clone has more than one count but fewer than ten. The chain joins TRBV6-1 to TRBJ1-2; TRBD1 matches at 7 bases. The junction had 16 bases not matched to a gene; V was cut back by 0 bases and J by 6 bases. Germline V gene sequence: CDR1 MNHNS, CDR2 SASEGT. This CDR3 region has 18 residues. CDR3 protein: CASSEARDGRGGGNGYTF. Written as DNA, the CDR3 is TGTGCCAGCAGTGAAGCGCGGGACGGAAGAGGGGGCGGGAATGGCTACACCTTC.

The chain has TRBV11-2 and TRBJ2-5; 8 bases are a match to TRBD1. Germline values: CDR1 SGHAT, CDR2 FQNNGV. This CDR3 has 13 residues. Trimming cost V 5 bases and J 5 bases; bases outside gene matches: 4. The CDR3 DNA follows: TGTGCCAGCAGCCCTGACAGGGGTGAGACCCAGTACTTC. Translation gives CASSPDRGETQYF.

V gene TRBV5-8 combines with J gene TRBJ1-5; possible D gene TRBD1, 5 bases. The germline V gene encodes CDR1 SGHTS and CDR2 YDEGEE. The CDR3 length is 14 residues. V lost 2 bases to trimming and J lost 6 bases, with 12 bases between them. This CDR3 is CASSFRDPGQPQHF. The CDR3 DNA is TGTGCCAGCAGCTTCAGGGATCCGGGTCAGCCCCAGCATTTT.

This chain joins TRBV6-6 and TRBJ2-7; 10 nucleotides agree with TRBD2. Germline assignment: CDR1 MNHNY and CDR2 SVGAGI (reference sequence). The CDR3 runs 17 residues. Germline trimming cut 5 bases from V and 3 bases from J; bases unmatched to any gene: 13. The CDR3 is CASSQGWDSGGFYEQYF. DNA of the CDR3: TGTGCCAGCAGTCAGGGCTGGGATAGCGGGGGGTTCTACGAGCAGTACTTC.

The chain employs TRBV19 and TRBJ1-4; 7 nucleotides match TRBD1. CDR3 length: 15 residues. In germline, CDR1 is LNHDA, CDR2 SQIVND (reference sequence). The trim removed 6 bases at V and 5 bases at J, leaving 9 bases unmatched. Written as DNA, the CDR3 is TGTGCCAGTAGCACTGGACAGGCGATCAATGAAAAACTGTTTTTT. Its protein is CASSTGQAINEKLFF.